These 2 T cell receptor beta chains were all obtained from the same sample, sequenced in a study of T cells in localized non-small cell lung cancer. Produced via immunoSEQ multiplex PCR; TCRdb's table is partial and in-frame only. The sample lists roughly 67,000 clones, 80% to 90% occurring once. Sequences were derived from peripheral blood, sampled before any cancer treatment. The receptors shown here come from a female donor aged 60 or older with stage I lung adenocarcinoma.

The rearrangement links TRBV27 to TRBJ1-3, with D possibly TRBD1 on 6 matching bases. Trimming stripped 3 bases from V and 3 bases from J, with 9 bases between. CDR3 length equals 14 residues. Per the germline V gene, CDR1 is MNHEY and CDR2 is SMNVEV (reference sequence). CDR3 sequence (DNA): TGTGCCAGCAGTTTTGGGGGGCATGGAAACACCATATATTTT. Its protein product is CASSFGGHGNTIYF.

The J gene is TRBJ2-7, the V gene TRBV6-1; the D gene is possibly TRBD1 (6 bases). The germline V and J ends were trimmed by 2 bases and 0 bases, with 11 bases remaining between them. This CDR3 contains 15 residues. Germline CDR1 reads MNHNS; CDR2 reads SASEGT. The CDR3 loop is CASSEPGAFSYEQYF. CDR3 nucleotides: TGTGCCAGCAGTGAACCAGGGGCCTTCTCCTACGAGCAGTACTTC.